The next 21 T cell receptor beta chains were all read from a single sample in a study of T cells in Graves' hyperthyroidism and ophthalmopathy. Amplification targeted TCR beta CDR3 regions from RNA transcripts. TCR CDR3 underwent first-round RT-PCR with the HTBI primer set. TCRdb recomputed calls from the multiplex PCR reads with MiXCR, one row per CDR3 protein. The table lists hundreds of thousands of distinct CDR3 sequences, around 14% of them singletons. Material for sequencing was blood. Receptors were obtained from a woman between 25 and 40 years old with Graves' hyperthyroidism.

The chain joins TRBV13 to TRBJ1-4, with D perhaps matching TRBD1 (5 bases). Germline V gene sequence: CDR1 PRHDT, CDR2 FYEKMQ (reference sequence). This CDR3 spans 19 amino acids. V was shortened by 5 bases and J by 7 bases, with 29 bases between the two germline ends. DNA of the CDR3: TGTGCCAGCAGCCCTTACTCCAGGGATGGCGATTCTGACGGTGAAAAACTGTTTTTT. As protein: CASSPYSRDGDSDGEKLFF.

This clonotype was observed many times. V and J are TRBV29-1 and TRBJ2-6, with D uncertain. This CDR3 comprises 16 residues. Germline assignment: CDR1 SQVTM and CDR2 ANQGSEA. V lost 7 bases and J lost 0, with 16 bases in between. CDR3 sequence reads: CSAGVRHRSGANVLTF. In nucleotides, the CDR3 is TGCAGCGCTGGGGTGAGGCACCGCTCTGGGGCCAACGTCCTGACTTTC.

This clonotype has at least ten counts. The chain recombines TRBV29-1 with TRBJ2-1; TRBD2 matches 16 bases. V was pared by 7 bases and J by 9 bases, with 12 bases of the junction left unmatched. This CDR3 is 16 amino acids long. Germline V CDR1 and CDR2: SQVTM, ANQGSEA. The CDR3 region is CSAYATGLAGGREQFF. DNA of the CDR3: TGCAGCGCTTACGCGACGGGACTAGCGGGAGGGCGTGAGCAGTTCTTC.

This rearrangement joins TRBV6-1 to TRBJ1-2, with D possibly matching TRBD1 (5 bases). The V gene's germline CDR1 is MNHNS and CDR2 SASEGT. The CDR3 has 13 amino acids. V was cut by 8 bases and J by 7 bases, with 17 bases left in between. CDR3 in amino acids: CASGDGPTFGYTF. The CDR3 DNA is TGTGCCAGCGGGGACGGGCCCACGTTTGGCTACACCTTC.

The gene calls are TRBV20-1 and TRBJ2-1, with 9 bases aligning to TRBD2. CDR1 and CDR2 (germline): DFQATT, SNEGSKA (reference sequence). V shed 6 bases and J 7 bases; nucleotides not matched to a gene: 7. This CDR3 has 13 residues. CDR3 loop: CSAASGTSNEQFF. For the CDR3, the DNA is TGCAGTGCAGCTAGCGGGACATCTAATGAGCAGTTCTTC.

This clonotype was detected a few times. The V gene is TRBV5-6, the J gene TRBJ2-1; 15 positions match TRBD2. CDR1 SGHDT and CDR2 YYEEEE come from the germline V gene. The CDR3 runs 16 residues. The ends lost 4 bases at V and 6 bases at J; junction bases unmatched: 5. The CDR3 DNA reads as TGTGCCAGCAGCGCGGGACTAGCGGGAGGAATCAATGAGCAGTTCTTC. Amino acids: CASSAGLAGGINEQFF.

This clonotype showed up many times. The chain joins TRBV7-2 to TRBJ2-2; 8 bases are a match to TRBD2. CDR3 length: 16 amino acids. CDR1 and CDR2 from the germline V gene are SGHTA and FQGNSA. V trimming: 2 bases; J trimming: 6 bases; junction bases outside the gene matches: 8. CDR3 sequence reads: CASSLLFGTRPGELFF. The CDR3, as DNA: TGTGCCAGCAGCTTATTATTCGGGACTAGACCCGGGGAGCTGTTTTTT.

In its sample, this clonotype was seen a few times. This chain connects TRBV6-1 to TRBJ2-5; no firm D call. The V end lost 10 bases, the J end lost 1 base, and 13 bases lay between the germline ends. The CDR3 runs 13 residues. CDR1 MNHNS and CDR2 SASEGT come from the germline V gene. The CDR3 DNA sequence: TGTGCCACCGGGTTGGGTATCCAAGAGACCCAGTACTTC. Translation gives CATGLGIQETQYF.

In its sample, this clonotype was seen many times. This rearrangement joins TRBV20-1 to TRBJ2-3, with D possibly matching TRBD1 (5 bases). CDR1 DFQATT and CDR2 SNEGSKA come from the germline V gene (reference sequence). Trimming removed 3 bases at V and 2 bases at J, with 9 bases between. The CDR3 has 13 amino acids. CDR3 in amino acids: CSARGGATDTQYF. CDR3 coding DNA: TGCAGTGCTAGGGGTGGGGCCACAGATACGCAGTATTTT.

V is TRBV29-1 and J is TRBJ2-5, with D perhaps matching TRBD1 (5 bases). Germline V gene data show CDR1 as SQVTM and CDR2 as ANQGSEA. The length of the CDR3 is 12 residues. V was clipped by 4 bases and J by 4 bases, with 10 bases between them. CDR3 loop: CSVVVQGETQYF. As DNA, the CDR3 is TGCAGCGTTGTAGTCCAGGGAGAGACCCAGTACTTC.

This clonotype was seen more than once but under ten times. The V call is TRBV6-2 or TRBV6-3, the J call TRBJ2-7, with D unclear. From germline, CDR1 is MNHEY and CDR2 SVGEGT. CDR3 length: 13 residues. Trimming took off 5 bases at V and 1 base at J, with 9 bases between the two ends. The CDR3 is CASSLLRSYEQYF. The CDR3 DNA reads TGTGCCAGCAGTCTACTGAGGTCCTACGAGCAGTACTTC.

The rearrangement links TRBV7-9 to TRBJ2-3; D is undetermined. The CDR3 runs to 12 residues. V shed 5 bases and J shed 5 bases, with 8 bases lying between them. Germline CDR1 and CDR2: SEHNR and FQNEAQ (reference sequence). CDR3 sequence reads: CASSEWGDTQYF. The DNA of the CDR3 is TGTGCCAGCAGCGAGTGGGGAGATACGCAGTATTTT. Using reference TRBV7-9 and TRBJ2-3 for the parts outside the CDR3, the full variable domain is DTGVSQNPRHKITKRGQNVTFRCDPISEHNRLYWYRQTLGQGPEFLTYFQNEAQLEKSRLLSDRFSAERPKGSFSTLEIQRTEQGDSAMYLCASSEWGDTQYFGPGTRLTVL.

This clonotype was counted at least ten times. The genes are TRBV12-3 or TRBV12-4 and TRBJ2-7; 13 bases align to TRBD2. Trimming removed 6 bases from V and 5 bases from J; junction bases left unmatched: 4. This CDR3 is 14 amino acids long. This chain's CDR3 is CASRRTSGSNEQYF. The CDR3, as DNA: TGTGCCAGCAGGCGGACTAGCGGGAGCAACGAGCAGTACTTC.

The chain links TRBV9 to TRBJ1-3; tentative D call: TRBD1 (5 bases). Germline V gives CDR1 SGDLS, CDR2 YYNGEE. V was cut by 4 bases and J by 7 bases, with 18 bases left in between. The CDR3 has 15 residues. The CDR3 bases are TGTGCCAGCAGCCCCCTGTCAACGGGGGGGAACACCATATATTTT. Its protein product is CASSPLSTGGNTIYF.

The CDR3 DNA follows: TGTGCCAGCAGCCAAGATGTACGTCAGCCCCAGCATTTT. Translating it yields CASSQDVRQPQHF. The chain links TRBV3-1 to TRBJ1-5; D not certain. Trimming left V 0 bases short and J 6 bases short, with 6 bases between. The CDR3 consists of 13 residues. Germline assignment: CDR1 LGHDT and CDR2 YNNKEL (reference sequence).

V gene TRBV6-7 combines with J gene TRBJ2-7; no clear D gene. TRBV6-7 is filed as an ORF, its function uncertain. The CDR3 is 11 residues long. V was trimmed by 5 bases and J by 7 bases, leaving 9 bases between them. The CDR3 reads CASSQTREQYF. The CDR3 DNA reads TGTGCCAGCAGTCAGACGAGGGAGCAGTACTTC.

In this sample, this clonotype turned up many times. This CDR3 is CASSPGGGVEKLFF. The CDR3 DNA reads as TGTGCCAGCAGTCCCGGTGGTGGTGTTGAAAAACTGTTTTTT. V usage is TRBV12-3 or TRBV12-4 and J usage is TRBJ1-4; D is ambiguous. Trimming stripped 5 bases from V and 7 bases from J, with 14 bases between. The CDR3 covers 14 residues.

Ten or more counts support this clonotype. The genes are TRBV20-1 and TRBJ2-3, with TRBD2 matching over 15 bases. V shed 6 bases and J 0 bases; nucleotides not matched to a gene: 4. This CDR3 is 16 amino acids long. Per germline, CDR1 DFQATT and CDR2 SNEGSKA (reference sequence). The CDR3, as DNA: TGCAGTGCCAACGGGACTAGCGGGAGGAGCACAGATACGCAGTATTTT. Residues: CSANGTSGRSTDTQYF.

This clonotype is a singleton in its sample. The chain is built from TRBV27 and TRBJ1-5; a possible D gene is TRBD1 (6 bases). V lost 6 bases to trimming and J lost 0 bases, with 15 bases between them. CDR1 and CDR2 (germline): MNHEY, SMNVEV (reference sequence). The CDR3 is 16 residues long. CDR3 amino acids: CASRPTKGGSNQPQHF. The CDR3, as DNA: TGTGCCAGCAGACCGACTAAGGGGGGTAGCAATCAGCCCCAGCATTTT.

This clonotype was recorded many times. The chain recombines TRBV28 with TRBJ1-3; 8 bases align to TRBD1. In germline, CDR1 is MDHEN, CDR2 SYDVKM. CDR3 length: 14 amino acids. The V and J ends lost 4 bases and 9 bases, in that order; junction bases with no gene match: 8. The DNA for the CDR3 is TGTGCCAGCAGTTCGACAGGGGAGGGTGGCACCATATATTTT. As protein: CASSSTGEGGTIYF.

The rearrangement links TRBV18 to TRBJ2-5; no firm D call. The CDR3 contains 16 residues. CDR1 and CDR2 (germline): KGHSH, LQKENI. The ends were cut back, 3 bases at V and 2 bases at J, with 16 bases in the middle. In DNA, the CDR3 is TGTGCCAGCTCACCGTCTAGTGGGATTACACAAGAGACCCAGTACTTC. The encoded protein is CASSPSSGITQETQYF.